The source of this T cell receptor beta chain is a study of T-cell reconstitution after alpha-beta-depleted transplantation in children. The study, taken as a whole, reports: Where some patients showed high TCRbeta diversity at day 60, it came from recipient T cells and thymic progenitors that had survived. At the one-year point after transplant, T-cell counts and TCRbeta diversity were found to come mostly from T cells that had been newly produced. The origin of alpha-beta T cells about two months after transplant was reportedly several hundred expanded graft clones.

This clonotype has at least ten counts. The antigen is undetermined. Preparation of the TCRbeta library used unique molecular identifiers. TCRdb re-analysed the PCR reads in MiXCR, keeping a single row per CDR3 protein. The sample holds around 500,000 distinct CDR3 sequences, around 23% seen once. Per the germline V gene, CDR1 is SQVTM and CDR2 is ANQGSEA. The CDR3 extends over 14 amino acids. The V end was cut by 2 bases, the J end by 6 bases, with 14 bases between. This material consisted of PBMCs, mostly from graft donor cells, taken 360 days after TCRalphabeta/CD19-depleted stem cell transplant. This TCR came from a boy under three years old who had a stem cell transplant for acute myeloid leukemia, so the T cells may come from the graft donor. The J gene is TRBJ2-1, the V gene TRBV29-1, with D possibly TRBD1 on 6 matching bases. Here the CDR3 reads CSVERGRTFNEQFF. DNA of the CDR3: TGCAGCGTTGAAAGGGGGAGAACCTTCAATGAGCAGTTCTTC.